The sample holds a few counts of the clone carrying this T cell receptor beta chain. The data were taken from a study of human T cells and chemical hapten exposure. Unique molecular identifiers were attached to individual cDNA molecules within the library. In TCRdb, the RACE reads were re-called with MiXCR into one record per CDR3 protein. Here the sample spans about 340,000 distinct CDR3 sequences, about 7% being singletons. Time point meaning: patch test 1, 2 weeks after DPC sensitization. Described treatment: therapeutic diphenylcyclopropenone sensitization with weekly scalp DPC. The CDR3 runs 13 residues. Germline V gene sequence: CDR1 DFQATT, CDR2 SNEGSKA (reference sequence). V shed 0 bases and J 8 bases; nucleotides not matched to a gene: 6.

The chain is built from TRBV20-1 and TRBJ1-2; TRBD1 matches 7 bases. Sequencing was performed on whole blood, taken in connection with sensitization to the hapten diphenylcyclopropenone (DPC). The receptor's source is a woman between 18 and 29 years old with alopecia areata. Some clones in this sample may be carry-over from other donors' samples. CDR3 sequence reads: CSARDLVGGGYTF. The CDR3 DNA is TGCAGTGCTAGAGATCTCGTAGGGGGCGGCTACACCTTC.